This TCR beta chain was sequenced in a study of shared clonotypes between healthy human individuals. Naivety among CD8 cells was defined by CD45RO negativity and positive CCR7 selection, thereby excluding terminally differentiated effector memory CD45RA+ cells. Assay used: immunoSEQ multiplex PCR; TCRdb lists only in-frame clones, some missing. The sample has around 1.9 million clones; around 93% are singletons. Germline values: CDR1 WSHSY, CDR2 SAAADI. With 2 bases removed from V and 4 bases from J, the gap between germline ends came to 12 bases. This CDR3 has 15 residues. Sequencing was carried out using naive CD8+ T cells from PBMCs. The rearrangement links TRBV10-2 to TRBJ1-5; D unclear. The receptor comes from a man in his late teens or twenties in good health. Some clones in this sample may be carry-over from other donors' samples. The CDR3 loop is CASSEGGRTNQPQHF. In DNA, the CDR3 is TGCGCCAGCAGTGAGGGAGGACGGACGAATCAGCCCCAGCATTTT.